The 13 T cell receptor beta chains below were found in one sample sequenced in a study of shared clonotypes between healthy human individuals. Clones were sequenced by immunoSEQ multiplex PCR, and TCRdb holds only the in-frame ones, with some missing. The table has some 1,100,000 clones, 75% to 80% seen once. Sequenced material: memory CD4+ T cells from PBMCs. Subset in this sample: CD45RA-negative fraction. Receptors originate from a man in his late teens or twenties in good health. Some clones in this sample may be carry-over from other donors' samples.

The chain combines TRBV27 with TRBJ2-7; D may be TRBD1 (6 bases). The germline V gene has CDR1 MNHEY and CDR2 SMNVEV (reference sequence). V shed 2 bases and J shed 3 bases, with 14 bases lying between them. The length of the CDR3 is 15 residues. CDR3 DNA: TGTGCCAGCAGTTTAAGGACAGATATGAGCTACGAGCAGTACTTC. Protein sequence: CASSLRTDMSYEQYF.

The chain combines TRBV7-2 with TRBJ2-7; a weak D match, TRBD1 (5 bases). CDR3 length equals 13 residues. The V gene's germline CDR1 is SGHTA and CDR2 FQGNSA. Trimming stripped 3 bases from V and 2 bases from J, with 8 bases between. The CDR3 loop is CASSFTRAYEQYF. The DNA of the CDR3 is TGTGCCAGCAGCTTCACCAGGGCCTACGAGCAGTACTTC.

The chain recombines TRBV7-9 with TRBJ1-1; D gene ambiguous. V was clipped by 5 bases and J by 4 bases, with 14 bases between them. This CDR3 has 14 residues. Germline values: CDR1 SEHNR, CDR2 FQNEAQ (reference sequence). CDR3 sequence: CASSLDPLGTEAFF. The CDR3 DNA is TGTGCCAGCAGCCTGGACCCTCTGGGCACTGAAGCTTTCTTT.

The V and J genes are TRBV28 and TRBJ1-4; 9 nucleotides agree with TRBD1. Trimming cost V 3 bases and J 5 bases; bases outside gene matches: 4. This CDR3 has 15 residues. Germline-derived CDR1 and CDR2 are MDHEN and SYDVKM. The CDR3 DNA reads as TGTGCCAGCAGTTTTCAGACAGGGGGGAATGAAAAACTGTTTTTT. Translated, it gives CASSFQTGGNEKLFF.

As concerns this clone: With a far larger clone one base away, a read error is the likely cause. This sequence joins TRBV29-1 and TRBJ1-2, with no clear D. This CDR3 comprises 14 residues. V lost 7 bases and J lost 7, with 22 bases in between. Per the germline V gene, CDR1 is SQVTM and CDR2 is ANQGSEA. The CDR3 region is CSADIPGGVGGYTF. The CDR3 nucleotides are TGCAGCGCCGATATCCCTGGCGGGGTTGGTGGCTACACCTTC.

J is TRBJ2-1 and V is TRBV7-8, with 7 bases lining up with TRBD2. The CDR3 covers 17 residues. Germline assignment: CDR1 SGHVS and CDR2 FQNEAQ. Trimming at V came to 1 base and at J to 4 bases, leaving 10 bases not matched to a gene. CDR3 in amino acids: CASSLVRRGSQYNEQFF. The CDR3 bases are TGTGCCAGCAGCTTAGTCCGTCGCGGGAGTCAATACAATGAGCAGTTCTTC.

Written as DNA, the CDR3 is TGTGCCAGTAGTACCATCGCCCCCACAGGGACGAGTGGCTACACCTTC. This encodes CASSTIAPTGTSGYTF. The chain links TRBV19 to TRBJ1-2; D might be TRBD1 (6 bases). The CDR3 spans 16 residues. Trimming pared 4 bases from V and 7 bases from J, leaving 22 bases between. Per the germline V gene, CDR1 is LNHDA and CDR2 is SQIVND (reference sequence).

V gene TRBV6-5 combines with J gene TRBJ2-5; 8 bases map to TRBD2. The germline V gene has CDR1 MNHEY and CDR2 SVGAGI. V shed 6 bases and J 4 bases; nucleotides not matched to a gene: 10. The length of the CDR3 is 15 residues. CDR3 region: CASRVAGAGGETQYF. CDR3 bases: TGTGCCAGCAGGGTAGCAGGGGCGGGGGGAGAGACCCAGTACTTC.

V is TRBV30 and J is TRBJ1-2; a weak D match, TRBD1 (5 bases). V lost 1 base and J 8 bases, leaving 20 bases between the germline ends. This CDR3 contains 15 residues. Germline-derived CDR1 and CDR2 are GTSNPN and SVGIG (reference sequence). This CDR3 reads CAWSGAGRGREGYTF. In DNA, the CDR3 is TGTGCCTGGAGTGGGGCCGGGAGGGGCAGAGAGGGCTACACCTTC.

This chain uses TRBV6-5 with TRBJ2-7, with 11 bases aligning to TRBD2. CDR1 and CDR2 from the germline V gene are MNHEY and SVGAGI. The CDR3 runs to 13 residues. After removal of 7 bases from V and 4 bases from J, the junction contained 3 bases not matched to a gene. The CDR3 loop is CASMTSGKYEQYF. The DNA for the CDR3 is TGTGCCAGCATGACTAGCGGGAAATACGAGCAGTACTTC.

Points on this clone: The sample carries other DNA sequences with the same CDR3. Here the CDR3 DNA reads TGCGCCAGCAGCTTGGGACAACTCTATGGCTACACCTTC. It is translated as CASSLGQLYGYTF. V and J are TRBV5-1 and TRBJ1-2; D unresolved. The CDR3 contains 13 residues. The V gene lost 0 bases and the J gene lost 4 bases, with 7 bases spanning the gap. Germline V lookup: CDR1 SGHRS, CDR2 YFSETQ. The full variable domain, with the rest looked up from reference TRBV5-1 and TRBJ1-2, is KAGVTQTPRYLIKTRGQQVTLSCSPISGHRSVSWYQQTPGQGLQFLFEYFSETQRNKGNFPGRFSGRQFSNSRSEMNVSTLELGDSALYLCASSLGQLYGYTFGSGTRLTVV.

The chain has TRBV28 and TRBJ2-7; D may be TRBD1 (5 bases). The CDR3 has 14 amino acids. The V and J ends lost 7 bases and 4 bases respectively, with 17 bases between them. CDR1 is MDHEN and CDR2 is SYDVKM in the germline V gene. CDR3 in amino acids: CASKGAGNLYEQYF. The CDR3 nucleotides read TGTGCCAGCAAAGGGGCAGGCAATCTTTACGAGCAGTACTTC.

The chain recombines TRBV4-1 with TRBJ1-1, with TRBD1 as a possible D gene (6 bases). Germline CDR1 MGHRA, CDR2 YSYEKL. V lost 5 bases to trimming and J lost 5 bases, with 30 bases between them. This CDR3 region has 19 residues. CDR3 DNA: TGCGCCAGCAGCGGGAATTGGGGGGGCGAATCTCCCATTTGGACTGAAGCTTTCTTT. The encoded protein is CASSGNWGGESPIWTEAFF.